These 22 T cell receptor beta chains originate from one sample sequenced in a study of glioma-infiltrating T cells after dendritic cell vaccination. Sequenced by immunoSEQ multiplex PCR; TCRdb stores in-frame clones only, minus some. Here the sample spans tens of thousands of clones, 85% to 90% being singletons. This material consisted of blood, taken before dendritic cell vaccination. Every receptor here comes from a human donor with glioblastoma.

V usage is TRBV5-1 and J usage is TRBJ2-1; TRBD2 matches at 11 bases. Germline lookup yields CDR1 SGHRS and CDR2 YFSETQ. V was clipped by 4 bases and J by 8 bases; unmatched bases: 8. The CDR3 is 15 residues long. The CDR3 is CASSISGRAGDEQFF. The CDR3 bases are TGCGCCAGCAGCATTAGCGGGAGGGCCGGCGATGAGCAGTTCTTC.

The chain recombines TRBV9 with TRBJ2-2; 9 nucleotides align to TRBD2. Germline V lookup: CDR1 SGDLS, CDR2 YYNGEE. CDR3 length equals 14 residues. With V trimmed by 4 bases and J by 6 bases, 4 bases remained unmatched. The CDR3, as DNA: TGTGCCAGCAGCTTAGCGGGAGCGGCCGGGGAGCTGTTTTTT. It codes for CASSLAGAAGELFF.

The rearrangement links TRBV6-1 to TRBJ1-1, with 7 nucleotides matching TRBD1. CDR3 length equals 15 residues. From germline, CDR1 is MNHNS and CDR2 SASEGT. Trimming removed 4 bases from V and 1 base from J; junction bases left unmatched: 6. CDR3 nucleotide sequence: TGTGCCAGCAGTGGAGTTCCAGGGGGGAACACTGAAGCTTTCTTT. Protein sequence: CASSGVPGGNTEAFF.

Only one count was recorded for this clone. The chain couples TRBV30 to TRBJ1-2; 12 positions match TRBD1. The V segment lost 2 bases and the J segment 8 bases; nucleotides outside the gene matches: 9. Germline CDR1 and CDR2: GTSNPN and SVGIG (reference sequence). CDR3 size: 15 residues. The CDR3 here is CAWSPGTGGSGGYTF. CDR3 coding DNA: TGTGCCTGGAGTCCCGGGACAGGGGGCTCTGGGGGCTACACCTTC.

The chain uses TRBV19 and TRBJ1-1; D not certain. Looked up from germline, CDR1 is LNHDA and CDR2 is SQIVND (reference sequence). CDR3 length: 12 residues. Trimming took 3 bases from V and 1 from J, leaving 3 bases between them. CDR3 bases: TGTGCCAGTAGTATCCAGAACACTGAAGCTTTCTTT. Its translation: CASSIQNTEAFF.

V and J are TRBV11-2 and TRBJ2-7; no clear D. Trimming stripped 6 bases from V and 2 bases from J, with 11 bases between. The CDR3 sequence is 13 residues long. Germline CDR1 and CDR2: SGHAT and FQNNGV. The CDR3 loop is CASRRAGAYEQYF. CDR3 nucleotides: TGTGCCAGCAGGAGAGCCGGAGCCTACGAGCAGTACTTC.

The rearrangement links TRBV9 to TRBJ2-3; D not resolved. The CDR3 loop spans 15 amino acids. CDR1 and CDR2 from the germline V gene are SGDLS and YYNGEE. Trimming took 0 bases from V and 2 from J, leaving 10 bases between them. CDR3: CASSVGSQYTDTQYF. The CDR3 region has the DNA TGTGCCAGCAGCGTAGGGAGCCAGTACACAGATACGCAGTATTTT. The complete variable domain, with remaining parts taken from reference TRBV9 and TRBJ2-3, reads DSGVTQTPKHLITATGQRVTLRCSPRSGDLSVYWYQQSLDQGLQFLIQYYNGEERAKGNILERFSAQQFPDLHSELNLSSLELGDSALYFCASSVGSQYTDTQYFGPGTRLTVL.

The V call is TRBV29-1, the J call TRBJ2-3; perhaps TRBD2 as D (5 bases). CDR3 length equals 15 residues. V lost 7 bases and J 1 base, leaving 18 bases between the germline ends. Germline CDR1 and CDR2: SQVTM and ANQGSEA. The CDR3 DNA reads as TGCAGCGGAGTGAGGTCGGGGATGGGCACAGATACGCAGTATTTT. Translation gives CSGVRSGMGTDTQYF.

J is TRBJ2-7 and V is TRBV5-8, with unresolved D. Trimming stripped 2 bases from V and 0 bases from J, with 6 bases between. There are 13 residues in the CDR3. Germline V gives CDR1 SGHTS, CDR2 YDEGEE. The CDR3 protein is CASSFYPSYEQYF. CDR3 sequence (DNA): TGTGCCAGCAGCTTTTATCCCTCCTACGAGCAGTACTTC.

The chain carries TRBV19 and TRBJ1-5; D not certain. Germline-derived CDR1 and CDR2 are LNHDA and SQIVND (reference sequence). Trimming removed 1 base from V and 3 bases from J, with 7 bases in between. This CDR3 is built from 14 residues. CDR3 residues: CASSIGQFNQPQHF. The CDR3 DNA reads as TGTGCCAGTAGTATAGGCCAGTTCAATCAGCCCCAGCATTTT.

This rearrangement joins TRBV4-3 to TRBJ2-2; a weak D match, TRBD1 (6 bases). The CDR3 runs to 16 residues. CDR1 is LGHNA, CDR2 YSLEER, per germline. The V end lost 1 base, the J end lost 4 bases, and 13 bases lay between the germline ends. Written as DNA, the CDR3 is TGCGCCAGCAGCCAAGCTGGTGCAGGGGTCACCGGGGAGCTGTTTTTT. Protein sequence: CASSQAGAGVTGELFF.

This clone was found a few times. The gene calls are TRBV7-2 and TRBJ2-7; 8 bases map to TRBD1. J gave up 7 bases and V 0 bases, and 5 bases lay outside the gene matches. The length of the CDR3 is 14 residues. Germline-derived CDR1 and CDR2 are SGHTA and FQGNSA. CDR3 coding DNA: TGTGCCAGCAGCTTAGCGGGCAGGGGGCGAGAGCAGTACTTC. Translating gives CASSLAGRGREQYF.

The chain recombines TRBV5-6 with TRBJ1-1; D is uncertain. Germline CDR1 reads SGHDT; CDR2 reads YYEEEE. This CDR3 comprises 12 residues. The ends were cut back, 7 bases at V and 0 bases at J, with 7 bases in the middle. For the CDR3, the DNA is TGTGCCAGCCGAACATTGAACACTGAAGCTTTCTTT. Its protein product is CASRTLNTEAFF. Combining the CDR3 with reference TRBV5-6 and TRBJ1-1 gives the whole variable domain DAGVTQSPTHLIKTRGQQVTLRCSPKSGHDTVSWYQQALGQGPQFIFQYYEEEERQRGNFPDRFSGHQFPNYSSELNVNALLLGDSALYLCASRTLNTEAFFGQGTRLTVV.

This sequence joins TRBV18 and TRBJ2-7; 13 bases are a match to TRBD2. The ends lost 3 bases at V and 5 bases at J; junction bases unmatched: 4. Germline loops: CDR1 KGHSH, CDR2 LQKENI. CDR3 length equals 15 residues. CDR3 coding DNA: TGTGCCAGCTCACCGACGACTAGCGGGAGGAACGAGCAGTACTTC. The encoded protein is CASSPTTSGRNEQYF.

As DNA, the CDR3 is TGTGCCAGCAGTTGGACACCCAAGGACAATCAGCCCCAGCATTTT. Amino acids: CASSWTPKDNQPQHF. The rearrangement uses TRBV2 and TRBJ1-5; a possible D gene is TRBD1 (5 bases). Germline-derived CDR1 and CDR2 are SNHLY and FYNNEI. Trimming removed 5 bases at V and 3 bases at J, with 14 bases between. CDR3 length: 15 amino acids.

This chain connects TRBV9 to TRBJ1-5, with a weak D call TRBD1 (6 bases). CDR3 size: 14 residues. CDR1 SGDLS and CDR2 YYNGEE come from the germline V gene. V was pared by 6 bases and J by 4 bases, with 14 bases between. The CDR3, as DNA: TGTGCCAGCAACAGGGACCCCGGTAATCAGCCCCAGCATTTT. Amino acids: CASNRDPGNQPQHF.

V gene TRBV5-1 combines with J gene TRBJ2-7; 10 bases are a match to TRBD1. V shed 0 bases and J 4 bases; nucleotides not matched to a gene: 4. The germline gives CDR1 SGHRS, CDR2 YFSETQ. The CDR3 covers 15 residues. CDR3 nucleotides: TGCGCCAGCAGCTTGGAGACAGGGGGCGCTTACGAGCAGTACTTC. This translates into CASSLETGGAYEQYF.

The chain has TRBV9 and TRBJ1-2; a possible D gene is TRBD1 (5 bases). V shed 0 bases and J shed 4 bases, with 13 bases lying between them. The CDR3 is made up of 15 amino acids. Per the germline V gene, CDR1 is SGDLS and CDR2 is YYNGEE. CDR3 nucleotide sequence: TGTGCCAGCAGCGTAGCTATCGGGGGGACCTATGGCTACACCTTC. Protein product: CASSVAIGGTYGYTF.

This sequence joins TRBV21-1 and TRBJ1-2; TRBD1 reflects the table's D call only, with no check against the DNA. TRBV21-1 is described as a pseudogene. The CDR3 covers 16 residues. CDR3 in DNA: TGTGCCAGCAGCAAAGGGGCGAATAAGATTAACTATGGCTACACCTTC. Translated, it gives CASSKGANKINYGYTF.

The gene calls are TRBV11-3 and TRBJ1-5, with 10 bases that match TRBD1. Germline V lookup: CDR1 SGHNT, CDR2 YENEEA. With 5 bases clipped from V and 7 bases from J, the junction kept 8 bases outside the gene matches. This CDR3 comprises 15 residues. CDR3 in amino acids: CASSVGTGANQPQHF. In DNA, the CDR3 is TGTGCCAGCAGCGTAGGGACAGGGGCCAACCAGCCCCAGCATTTT.

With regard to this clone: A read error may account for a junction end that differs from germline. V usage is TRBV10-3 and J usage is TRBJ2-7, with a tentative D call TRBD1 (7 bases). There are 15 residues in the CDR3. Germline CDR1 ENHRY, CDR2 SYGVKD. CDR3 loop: CASSYLQGGAYEQYF. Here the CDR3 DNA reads TGTGCCAGCAGTTACTTGCAGGGGGGTGCCTACGAGCAGTACTTC.

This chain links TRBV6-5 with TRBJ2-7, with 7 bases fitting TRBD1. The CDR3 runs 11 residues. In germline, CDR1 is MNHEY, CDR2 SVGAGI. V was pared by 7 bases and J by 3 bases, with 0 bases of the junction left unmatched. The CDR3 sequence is CASTGGYEQYF. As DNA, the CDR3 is TGTGCCAGCACAGGGGGCTACGAGCAGTACTTC.